Each of the 2 T cell receptor beta chains below was sequenced from the same sample in a study of T cell repertoires in ileal Crohn's disease. Only in-frame clones appear in the TCRdb table, and some are missing; sequencing was by immunoSEQ multiplex PCR. Among over 13,000 clones, more than 80% were seen once, and the ten largest hold under 5%. Sequenced input: ileal tissue. All receptors derive from an adult with Crohn's disease.

This clone showed up just a few times. The chain links TRBV5-1 to TRBJ1-2; D is perhaps TRBD1 (5 bases). Germline-derived CDR1 and CDR2 are SGHRS and YFSETQ. The CDR3 has 14 amino acids. V dropped 0 bases and J dropped 6 bases, with 12 bases sitting between them. In DNA form, the CDR3 reads TGCGCCAGCAGCTTGGCGGGGGATGTGGATGGCTACACCTTC. Its protein product is CASSLAGDVDGYTF.

This chain uses TRBV5-1 with TRBJ1-1, with a possible D match to TRBD1 (6 bases). CDR1 is SGHRS and CDR2 is YFSETQ in the germline V gene. Trimming stripped 4 bases from V and 1 base from J, with 14 bases between. This CDR3 region has 15 residues. The CDR3 DNA follows: TGCGCCAGCAGCCGAGACAGGTCGAGGAACACTGAAGCTTTCTTT. It specifies CASSRDRSRNTEAFF.